The T cell receptor beta chain under discussion was sequenced for a study of blood T cell repertoires in COVID-19. In the study overall: Sites in the United States, Italy and Spain provided acute and convalescent COVID-19 samples. The analysed material was cDNA or gDNA that came from T cells, B-cell-depleted T cells, or PBMCs.

The sample holds a few counts of this clone. Original processing notes: Amplification from reference gene primers served as the basis for estimated nucleated cell counts. Measured with immunoSEQ multiplex PCR; TCRdb has only the in-frame clones, and not every one. The V and J calls and the clone size are those of that table, but D and trimming were determined from the DNA. Altogether under 200,000 clones are present, about 88% being singletons, with the ten largest covering 7% to 7.5%. Germline CDR1 is MNHEY and CDR2 is SVGEGT. The junction had 2 bases not matched to a gene; V was cut back by 2 bases and J by 5 bases. This CDR3 spans 15 amino acids.

This clonotype originated in an elderly woman in a cohort sampled during active or convalescent COVID-19. The source material was peripheral blood. The chain recombines TRBV6-2 or TRBV6-3 with TRBJ2-1, with 11 nucleotides matching TRBD2. CDR3 bases: TGTGCCAGCAGTTACGCGACTAGCGGGAACAATGAGCAGTTCTTC. This gives the protein CASSYATSGNNEQFF.